This TCR beta chain was retrieved from a study of T-cell reconstitution after alpha-beta-depleted transplantation in children. Preparation of the TCRbeta library used unique molecular identifiers. Each CDR3 protein gets one entry after TCRdb re-called the PCR reads with MiXCR. The table lists about 690,000 distinct CDR3 sequences, roughly 15% of them singletons. CDR3 length: 16 amino acids. CDR1 and CDR2 (germline): SGDLS, YYNGEE. Trimming cost V 4 bases and J 0 bases, with 16 bases left between them. This clonotype turned up a few times. V and J are TRBV9 and TRBJ2-5; possibly TRBD1 for D (6 bases). The sample consisted of PBMCs from the stem cell graft donor, taken from the stem cell graft. The sequence was obtained from a human donor who donated a stem cell graft to a child with acute myeloid leukemia. The CDR3 DNA sequence: TGTGCCAGCAGCTCACGGGACACCTGGTACCAAGAGACCCAGTACTTC. This gives the protein CASSSRDTWYQETQYF.